The present T cell receptor beta chain was sequenced within a study of blood T cell repertoires in COVID-19. About the study: COVID-19 samples, acute and convalescent, were from the United States, Italy and Spain. T cells, B-cell-depleted T cells, or PBMCs supplied cDNA or gDNA.

Authors' data handling: Researchers report that nucleated cell counts were estimated from reference gene primer amplification. TCRdb keeps only in-frame clones here, not all; method: immunoSEQ multiplex PCR. The V and J calls and clone size were taken over from that table, and D and trimming were inferred from the DNA. The sample carries 120,000 to 150,000 clones, 85% to 90% recorded once. CDR1 and CDR2 (germline): SNHLY, FYNNEI. Trimming cost V 7 bases and J 2 bases, with 15 bases left between them. The CDR3 has 16 residues. The sequenced material came from peripheral blood. The origin of this receptor is a woman aged 60-75 years with acute or convalescent COVID-19. This chain links TRBV2 with TRBJ2-6, with a weak D call TRBD1 (6 bases). The CDR3 sequence is CASTRGTSAGANVLTF. The CDR3 coding sequence is TGTGCCAGCACTAGGGGGACCTCTGCTGGGGCCAACGTCCTGACTTTC.